The 15 T cell receptor beta chains given below trace back to one sample, sequenced in a study of T cells expressing NK-cell markers. After re-calling the 5' RACE reads, TCRdb lists one entry per CDR3 protein, DNA absent. Found here are tens of thousands of distinct CDR3 sequences; the top ten clones hold over 50%. The sample taken for sequencing was blood T cells: a sorted CD56 or NKG2C T cell subset, CD4+ or CD8+ T cells, or bulk PBMC T cells (not recorded which). The origin of the receptors is a woman aged 18-70 years in good health.

V gene TRBV5-1 combines with J gene TRBJ2-4; the TCRdb call, TRBD2, lacks DNA for checking. The CDR3 loop spans 19 amino acids. CDR1 and CDR2 from the germline V gene are SGHRS and YFSETQ. The CDR3 is CASSPNPGLAGGQKNIQYF.

The chain employs TRBV7-9 and TRBJ2-3. The CDR3 is 15 residues long. CDR1 and CDR2 (germline): SEHNR, FQNEAQ (reference sequence). The CDR3 is CASSLVARSTDTQYF.

The gene calls are TRBV4-1 and TRBJ2-1; TCRdb selects TRBD1, and the lack of DNA leaves this call unchecked. Germline loops: CDR1 MGHRA, CDR2 YSYEKL. This CDR3 comprises 13 residues. The CDR3: CASSVLQGIEQFF.

This chain connects TRBV19 to TRBJ2-1. The CDR3 runs to 12 residues. CDR1 LNHDA and CDR2 SQIVND come from the germline V gene (reference sequence). This CDR3 reads CASSTGWNEQFF. The variable domain in full, completed from reference TRBV19 and TRBJ2-1, reads DGGITQSPKYLFRKEGQNVTLSCEQNLNHDAMYWYRQDPGQGLRLIYYSQIVNDFQKGDIAEGYSVSREKKESFPLTVTSAQKNPTAFYLCASSTGWNEQFFGPGTRLTVL.

This chain uses TRBV6-5 with TRBJ2-1; TCRdb outputs TRBD2, but without DNA this stays unchecked. CDR3 length: 17 residues. Germline assignment: CDR1 MNHEY and CDR2 SVGAGI. CDR3: CASSYVAGAQGYNEQFF.

The chain carries TRBV24-1 and TRBJ2-2; the D call from TCRdb, TRBD1, cannot be confirmed without DNA. The length of the CDR3 is 15 residues. CDR1 KGHDR and CDR2 SFDVKD come from the germline V gene. CDR3 region: CATRARTTNTGELFF.

The chain uses TRBV27 and TRBJ2-7; TCRdb returns TRBD2, unconfirmable since there is no DNA. The CDR3 is 15 residues long. CDR1 is MNHEY, CDR2 SMNVEV, per germline (reference sequence). The CDR3 region is CASSLQSGEGYEQYF.

The chain combines TRBV19 with TRBJ2-1; absent DNA, TCRdb's TRBD2 call cannot be checked. The CDR3 consists of 15 residues. Germline CDR1 is LNHDA and CDR2 is SQIVND (reference sequence). The CDR3 sequence is CASSRGTSSVNEQFF.

According to its frequency, this clonotype is hyperexpanded. The rearrangement joins TRBV5-1 to TRBJ1-2. CDR3 length: 15 residues. From germline, CDR1 is SGHRS and CDR2 YFSETQ. CDR3 in amino acids: CASSTSPTVNYGYTF.

The chain carries TRBV2 and TRBJ1-5. The V gene's germline CDR1 is SNHLY and CDR2 FYNNEI. CDR3 length: 14 residues. This CDR3 reads CASSEQGPNQPQHF.

The V call is TRBV7-8, the J call TRBJ1-4; checking the TCRdb D call of TRBD1 is not possible without DNA. CDR1 is SGHVS and CDR2 is FQNEAQ in the germline V gene. The CDR3 runs 13 residues. CDR3 in amino acids: CASSPTGDRKLFF.

The rearrangement uses TRBV9 and TRBJ2-7; TCRdb reports TRBD1, a call that lacks DNA to check it against. The CDR3 covers 14 residues. Germline V lookup: CDR1 SGDLS, CDR2 YYNGEE. This CDR3 reads CASSPRQVVGEQYF.

The rearrangement uses TRBV6-5 and TRBJ2-7; TCRdb's assignment of TRBD2 cannot be checked, as there is no DNA. The CDR3 has 15 residues. CDR1 and CDR2 (germline): MNHEY, SVGAGI. CDR3 sequence: CASSYSGDWSYEQYF.

CDR3: CASSLGPFTYEQYF. J is TRBJ2-7 and V is TRBV12-3 or TRBV12-4. The CDR3 is 14 residues long.

The chain has TRBV7-9 and TRBJ2-1; as DNA is missing, the TRBD2 call by TCRdb cannot be tested. The germline V gene has CDR1 SEHNR and CDR2 FQNEAQ (reference sequence). CDR3 length: 13 amino acids. The CDR3 region is CASSPSGRDEQFF.